Below are 8 T cell receptor beta chains sequenced from a single sample in a study of CD8+CD57+ T cells in acquired aplastic anemia. By flow cytometry, patients selected for sequencing had shown an expansion of CD8+CD57+ cells. Genomic DNA, serving as template, underwent TCR beta VDJ and CDR3 profiling. MiXCR was run by TCRdb on the reads, yielding one entry per CDR3 protein. Here the sample spans under 200,000 distinct CDR3 sequences, more than 40% being singletons. The sequenced sample consisted of sorted CD4+, CD8+, or CD8+CD57+ T cells (not recorded which) from PBMCs. The receptors here all came from a human donor with aplastic anemia.

J is TRBJ1-1 and V is TRBV24-1, with a tentative D call TRBD1 (5 bases). The CDR3 length is 15 residues. Trimming removed 2 bases from V and 1 base from J, with 10 bases in between. Germline V gene data show CDR1 as KGHDR and CDR2 as SFDVKD. The CDR3 nucleotides read TGTGCCACCAGTGATTCTCGGGACGGGAACACTGAAGCTTTCTTT. This encodes CATSDSRDGNTEAFF.

On this clonotype: This could be a read error, since a much larger clone is one nucleotide away. The CDR3 DNA is TGCGCCAGCAGCCAAGATCTCGACCCTCCGGGCAAGCAGTACTTC. This encodes CASSQDLDPPGKQYF. The rearrangement links TRBV4-3 to TRBJ2-7, with D unclear. The V end lost 0 bases, the J end lost 8 bases, and 17 bases lay between the germline ends. In germline, CDR1 is LGHNA, CDR2 YSLEER. This CDR3 comprises 15 residues.

This clonotype has a handful of counts. This chain links TRBV15 with TRBJ1-6; D gene uncertain. The V and J ends lost 0 bases and 6 bases respectively, with 3 bases between them. Germline loops: CDR1 LNHNV, CDR2 YYDKDF (reference sequence). This CDR3 is 13 amino acids long. CDR3 in DNA: TGTGCCACCAGCAGAGACAGTAATTCACCCCTCCACTTT. Residues: CATSRDSNSPLHF.

This clonotype was seen at least ten times. The rearrangement joins TRBV5-6 to TRBJ2-1; no clear D gene. Germline assignment: CDR1 SGHDT and CDR2 YYEEEE. Trimming removed 0 bases from V and 10 bases from J, with 14 bases in between. The CDR3 has 14 amino acids. The CDR3 bases are TGTGCCAGCAGCTTGGAAAATGGGCGGTACGAGCAGTTCTTC. Amino acid sequence: CASSLENGRYEQFF.

On this clonotype itself: The junction differs from germline at one of its ends, possibly a read error. This chain links TRBV10-3 with TRBJ1-1; D uncertain. The CDR3 length is 14 residues. Germline V gene lookup returns CDR1 ENHRY and CDR2 SYGVKD. The CDR3 nucleotides read TGTGCCAGCAGTAAGGACCCCGAGGCGGCTGAAGCTTTCTTT. Translation gives CASSKDPEAAEAFF.

This clonotype was seen just once. The CDR3 protein is CASSPRDGYEQYF. CDR3 coding DNA: TGTGCCAGCAGCCCCCGGGACGGCTACGAGCAGTACTTC. V gene TRBV7-8 combines with J gene TRBJ2-7; perhaps D is TRBD1 or TRBD2 (5 bases each). The CDR3 totals 13 residues. Germline V gene sequence: CDR1 SGHVS, CDR2 FQNEAQ. With 5 bases removed from V and 3 bases from J, the gap between germline ends came to 11 bases.

The rearrangement joins TRBV4-1 to TRBJ2-7, with D perhaps matching TRBD1 (6 bases). Trimming took 0 bases from V and 5 from J, leaving 17 bases between them. Germline assignment: CDR1 MGHRA and CDR2 YSYEKL. There are 16 residues in the CDR3. This CDR3 is CASSQDPAAGANEQYV. CDR3 coding DNA: TGCGCCAGCAGCCAAGACCCGGCGGCAGGGGCTAACGAGCAGTACGTC.

Turning to this clonotype: A junction boundary mismatches the germline segment, possibly from a read error. This chain uses TRBV15 with TRBJ2-5; no clear D. This CDR3 region has 15 residues. The germline V gene has CDR1 LNHNV and CDR2 YYDKDF (reference sequence). The CDR3 region is CATSRVWRSPEAQYF. The CDR3 bases are TGTGCCACCAGCAGAGTCTGGCGATCCCCAGAGGCCCAGTACTTC.